One and the same sample provided the 22 T cell receptor beta chains below, sequenced in a study of Ad26.COV2.S vaccination and SARS-CoV-2 variants. Indicated treatment: about 20 received Ad26.COV2.S at low or high dose, single or two shots; five or six received placebo; per-sample allocation not given. Material that was analyzed had been drawn on day 63 after the first vaccine or placebo injection. Assay: immunoSEQ multiplex PCR; the TCRdb copy retains only in-frame clones and omits some. The sample lists about 350,000 clones; 75% to 90% were seen once. The sample here was peripheral blood, taken in a trial of Ad26.COV2.S vaccine versus placebo. The receptors come from a person between 18 and 65 years old who received the Ad26.COV2.S COVID-19 vaccine or a placebo.

The chain joins TRBV25-1 to TRBJ2-1; 12 positions match TRBD2. The CDR3 contains 17 residues. After removal of 4 bases from V and 10 bases from J, the junction contained 14 bases not matched to a gene. The germline CDR1 and CDR2 sequences are MGHDK and SYGVNS. Written as DNA, the CDR3 is TGTGCCAGCAGTGCCCCGGAGAGGACTAGCGGGATTGGGGAGCAGTTCTTC. Translated: CASSAPERTSGIGEQFF.

This clone was seen just once. V is TRBV10-3 and J is TRBJ1-2; the D is unclear. Germline V gene sequence: CDR1 ENHRY, CDR2 SYGVKD. The V end lost 2 bases, the J end lost 9 bases, and 13 bases lay between the germline ends. CDR3 length equals 13 residues. Written as DNA, the CDR3 is TGTGCCATCAGTGAGGAGTATAGGGAGAGCTACACCTTC. It yields the protein CAISEEYRESYTF.

As concerns this clone: One end of the junction does not line up with germline, which may come from a read error. V and J are TRBV6-1 and TRBJ2-7, with a weak D call TRBD2 (5 bases). CDR3 size: 13 residues. Per the germline V gene, CDR1 is MNHNS and CDR2 is SASEGT. The CDR3: CASSELAGYGQYF. The CDR3 bases are TGTGCCAGCAGTGAACTCGCGGGCTACGGGCAGTACTTC.

J is TRBJ1-1 and V is TRBV27, with TRBD1 matching over 7 bases. After removal of 2 bases from V and 6 bases from J, the junction contained 6 bases not matched to a gene. Per germline, CDR1 MNHEY and CDR2 SMNVEV (reference sequence). The CDR3 covers 14 residues. In DNA, the CDR3 is TGTGCCAGCAGTTTAGGGCAGGGGGGGCCTGAAGCTTTCTTT. This encodes CASSLGQGGPEAFF.

The chain has TRBV28 and TRBJ1-2; the D is unclear. This CDR3 has 14 amino acids. The germline CDR1 and CDR2 sequences are MDHEN and SYDVKM. Trimming left V 3 bases short and J 7 bases short, with 15 bases between. The CDR3 reads CASSFPIPTSGYTF. In DNA, the CDR3 is TGTGCCAGCAGTTTCCCAATTCCGACTAGTGGCTACACCTTC.

V usage is TRBV3-1 (or the pseudogene TRBV3-2) and J usage is TRBJ2-3, with D perhaps being TRBD1 or TRBD2 (5 bases each). Germline V gives CDR1 LGHDT, CDR2 YNNKEL (reference sequence). The CDR3 contains 14 residues. Trimming stripped 3 bases from V and 2 bases from J, with 9 bases between. Here the CDR3 DNA reads TGTGCCAGCAGCCAGGGACGGCTCACAGATACGCAGTATTTT. Translated, it gives CASSQGRLTDTQYF.

The rearrangement joins TRBV11-2 to TRBJ2-7; 10 bases are shared with TRBD1. The CDR3 spans 14 residues. The germline gives CDR1 SGHAT, CDR2 FQNNGV. The V gene end was trimmed by 5 bases and the J gene end by 11 bases; junction bases not matched to a gene: 12. The CDR3 reads CASSLQTGGSSKYF. The CDR3 nucleotides are TGTGCCAGCAGCCTTCAGACAGGGGGCAGTAGTAAGTACTTC.

This clone appeared once. This chain links TRBV6-5 with TRBJ2-2; 8 bases map to TRBD1. There are 14 residues in the CDR3. The trim removed 6 bases at V and 4 bases at J, leaving 4 bases unmatched. Germline V gene sequence: CDR1 MNHEY, CDR2 SVGAGI. The CDR3, as DNA: TGTGCCAGCAGACCGGACAGGGTCACCGGGGAGCTGTTTTTT. Translated: CASRPDRVTGELFF.

Points on this clone: An end of the junction does not agree with germline; a read error may underlie this. The CDR3 nucleotides are TGTGCCAGCAGCTACTTAATGGTAAGCAATCAGCCCCAGCATTTT. Translating it yields CASSYLMVSNQPQHF. The rearrangement uses TRBV6-2 or TRBV6-3 and TRBJ1-5; D is unclear. The CDR3 has 15 amino acids. Germline V CDR1 and CDR2: MNHEY, SVGEGT.

This clone was seen only once. The rearrangement joins TRBV11-2 to TRBJ1-1; TRBD1 might be the D (5 bases). The CDR3 has 15 residues. Germline CDR1 is SGHAT and CDR2 is FQNNGV. V was shortened by 2 bases and J by 0 bases, with 10 bases between the two germline ends. The chain's CDR3 is CASSLIGTVNTEAFF. In DNA, the CDR3 is TGTGCCAGCAGCTTAATCGGGACGGTGAACACTGAAGCTTTCTTT.

The J gene is TRBJ2-7, the V gene TRBV9, with 8 bases fitting TRBD1. V lost 0 bases, J lost 6 bases, and 5 bases stayed unmatched. This CDR3 comprises 14 residues. Germline V lookup: CDR1 SGDLS, CDR2 YYNGEE. The CDR3 region is CASSVGTGLGEQYF. The CDR3 bases are TGTGCCAGCAGCGTAGGGACAGGGCTAGGCGAGCAGTACTTC.

The chain uses TRBV5-8 and TRBJ2-7, with D perhaps matching TRBD2 (6 bases). Trimming pared 0 bases from V and 0 bases from J, leaving 22 bases between. The CDR3 has 19 residues. Germline CDR1 and CDR2: SGHTS and YDEGEE. CDR3 region: CASSLVRLGEEGSSYEQYF. The CDR3, as DNA: TGTGCCAGCAGCTTGGTTAGATTGGGGGAGGAGGGGAGCTCCTACGAGCAGTACTTC. The full variable domain, its missing parts supplied by reference TRBV5-8 and TRBJ2-7, is EAGVTQSPTHLIKTRGQQATLRCSPISGHTSVYWYQQALGLGLQFLLWYDEGEERNRGNFPPRFSGRQFPNYSSELNVNALELEDSALYLCASSLVRLGEEGSSYEQYFGPGTRLTVT.

The rearrangement joins TRBV18 to TRBJ1-1, with TRBD1 matching 8 bases. V gave up 8 bases and J gave up 4 bases; unmatched junction bases: 9. Looked up from germline, CDR1 is KGHSH and CDR2 is LQKENI. This CDR3 comprises 14 residues. DNA for the CDR3: TGTGCCAGCGCTACAGGGGGTTTAAGCACTGAAGCTTTCTTT. Translation: CASATGGLSTEAFF.

Comments on this clone: The sample contains more than one DNA sequence encoding this CDR3. This chain joins TRBV5-4 and TRBJ1-1; D is uncertain. V lost 1 base, J lost 5 bases, and 9 bases lay in between. The CDR3 loop spans 13 amino acids. CDR1 and CDR2 (germline): SGHNT, YYREEE (reference sequence). The CDR3 sequence: CASSLNLGTEAFF. CDR3 DNA: TGTGCCAGCAGCTTGAACCTAGGAACTGAAGCTTTCTTT.

The J gene is TRBJ1-5, the V gene TRBV25-1; unclear D gene. The germline CDR1 and CDR2 sequences are MGHDK and SYGVNS. V shed 3 bases and J shed 0 bases, with 6 bases lying between them. The CDR3 consists of 14 residues. In nucleotides, the CDR3 is TGTGCCAGCAGTGACCCTTATAGCAATCAGCCCCAGCATTTT. Translating it yields CASSDPYSNQPQHF.

This chain uses TRBV4-3 with TRBJ2-3, with TRBD2 identical over 7 bases. The germline V gene has CDR1 LGHNA and CDR2 YSLEER. Unmatched junction bases numbered 14, after V lost 0 bases and J lost 5 bases. The CDR3 consists of 18 residues. The CDR3: CASSQERFLAWGGDTQYF. CDR3 nucleotides: TGCGCCAGCAGCCAAGAGAGGTTCCTAGCTTGGGGGGGAGATACGCAGTATTTT.

This chain joins TRBV6-2 or TRBV6-3 and TRBJ1-1, with a possible D match to TRBD1 (5 bases). CDR1 MNHEY and CDR2 SVGEGT come from the germline V gene. Trimming shortened V by 6 bases and J by 6 bases, and 17 bases separated the two germline ends. The CDR3 is made up of 14 amino acids. CDR3 region: CASSKNLQDSEAFF. The DNA of the CDR3 is TGTGCCAGCAGCAAGAACTTACAGGATTCTGAAGCTTTCTTT.

The CDR3 DNA reads TGTGCCAGCGTTCCACCGGGACTCAAGGCCCCCGCTGAAGCTTTCTTT. It codes for CASVPPGLKAPAEAFF. The chain couples TRBV2 to TRBJ1-1, with D perhaps matching TRBD1 (5 bases). CDR1 and CDR2 (germline): SNHLY, FYNNEI. The length of the CDR3 is 16 residues. The V gene lost 8 bases and the J gene lost 6 bases, with 25 bases spanning the gap.

This clone occurred a few times. This chain uses TRBV2 with TRBJ2-2; 9 bases fit TRBD1. Germline V gives CDR1 SNHLY, CDR2 FYNNEI. This CDR3 spans 13 amino acids. V was pared by 7 bases and J by 7 bases, with 4 bases of the junction left unmatched. The CDR3 DNA reads TGTGCCAGCAATCGACAGGGGGTCGGGGAGCTGTTTTTT. Amino acids: CASNRQGVGELFF.

The CDR3 bases are TGTGCCAGCAGCTTAGCGGGGAGGACTGACGTGGATACGCAGTATTTT. Translated, it gives CASSLAGRTDVDTQYF. The V call is TRBV7-2, the J call TRBJ2-3; D perhaps matches TRBD2 (6 bases). The V end was cut by 0 bases, the J end by 6 bases, with 16 bases between. Germline V CDR1 and CDR2: SGHTA, FQGNSA. The CDR3 extends over 16 amino acids.

This chain uses TRBV7-2 with TRBJ1-3, with a tentative D call TRBD1 (6 bases). CDR1 and CDR2 from the germline V gene are SGHTA and FQGNSA. The CDR3 totals 15 residues. Trimming removed 3 bases at V and 4 bases at J, with 13 bases between. Here the CDR3 reads CASSFWGASGNTIYF. The DNA for the CDR3 is TGTGCCAGCAGCTTTTGGGGGGCGTCAGGAAACACCATATATTTT.

The V call is TRBV6-6, the J call TRBJ2-3; possibly TRBD2 for D (5 bases). CDR3 length equals 15 residues. CDR1 and CDR2 (germline): MNHNY, SVGAGI (reference sequence). Deletions cut 6 bases from V and 0 bases from J, with 13 bases between. The CDR3 region has the DNA TGTGCCAGCAGCCCCACTCTAGCAAGCACAGATACGCAGTATTTT. It is translated as CASSPTLASTDTQYF.